A selection of T cell receptor beta chains follows, all from one sample in a study of monozygotic twins with inflammatory bowel disease. TCRdb re-called the 5' RACE reads and shows each CDR3 protein once, DNA omitted. This repertoire comprises 300,000 to 400,000 distinct CDR3 sequences; its ten largest clones make up 2% to 2.5%. What was sequenced was blood. These receptors were collected from a human donor with ulcerative colitis or Crohn's disease, or a healthy co-twin of an affected twin (not recorded which). The CDR3 runs from the conserved cysteine through the conserved F or W.

J gene: TRBJ2-1; V gene: TRBV11-1; CDR3 length: 17; CDR3 protein: CASSPGTGGSIINEQFF
J gene: TRBJ2-6; V gene: TRBV19; CDR3 length: 18; CDR3 protein: CASSPDRATPSGANVLTF
J gene: TRBJ1-5; V gene: TRBV27; CDR3 length: 14; CDR3 protein: CASSLGRAQQPQHF
J gene: TRBJ1-3; V gene: TRBV12-3/TRBV12-4; CDR3 length: 14; CDR3 protein: CASRTGGSGNTIYF
J gene: TRBJ2-3; V gene: TRBV20-1; CDR3 length: 12; CDR3 protein: CSARDRGDTQYF
J gene: TRBJ1-4; V gene: TRBV2; CDR3 length: 15; CDR3 protein: CASRTEQTPNEKLFF
J gene: TRBJ1-1; V gene: TRBV5-6; CDR3 length: 14; CDR3 protein: CASSPDRANTEAFF
J gene: TRBJ2-7; V gene: TRBV18; CDR3 length: 15; CDR3 protein: CASSPPGQGIYEQYF
J gene: TRBJ2-3; V gene: TRBV12-3/TRBV12-4; CDR3 length: 13; CDR3 protein: CASSFGRGDTQYF
J gene: TRBJ2-1; V gene: TRBV27; CDR3 length: 18; CDR3 protein: CASSPAHGVGPFGNEQFF
J gene: TRBJ2-3; V gene: TRBV4-2; CDR3 length: 16; CDR3 protein: CASSQPTGARADTQYF
J gene: TRBJ2-7; V gene: TRBV6-1; CDR3 length: 15; CDR3 protein: CASSNSGSSPNEQYF
J gene: TRBJ1-2; V gene: TRBV11-2; CDR3 length: 13; CDR3 protein: CASSSTAGYGYTF
J gene: TRBJ2-7; V gene: TRBV27; CDR3 length: 18; CDR3 protein: CASSLWGQARESSYEQYF
J gene: TRBJ2-1; V gene: TRBV5-1; CDR3 length: 15; CDR3 protein: CASREAGASYNEQFF
J gene: TRBJ2-2; V gene: TRBV11-2; CDR3 length: 18; CDR3 protein: CASSSPGGTTANTGELFF
J gene: TRBJ2-3; V gene: TRBV20-1; CDR3 length: 15; CDR3 protein: CSAREGAAFTDTQYF
J gene: TRBJ1-5; V gene: TRBV6-1; CDR3 length: 18; CDR3 protein: CASSPTGTGVNSNQPQHF
J gene: TRBJ1-2; V gene: TRBV5-1; CDR3 length: 14; CDR3 protein: CASSPQDTNYGYTF
J gene: TRBJ2-1; V gene: TRBV7-9; CDR3 length: 15; CDR3 protein: CASNSGRGLRYEQFF
J gene: TRBJ2-1; V gene: TRBV5-1; CDR3 length: 13; CDR3 protein: CASSLTTSNEQFF
J gene: TRBJ1-6; V gene: TRBV20-1; CDR3 length: 17; CDR3 protein: CSAPKALQSSYNSPLHF
J gene: TRBJ1-1; V gene: TRBV28; CDR3 length: 15; CDR3 protein: CASSSTGAANTEAFF
J gene: TRBJ2-7; V gene: TRBV6-2/TRBV6-3; CDR3 length: 14; CDR3 protein: CASTRDPTSYEQYF
J gene: TRBJ2-5; V gene: TRBV15; CDR3 length: 14; CDR3 protein: CATSRDRGGETQYF
J gene: TRBJ2-1; V gene: TRBV6-1; CDR3 length: 16; CDR3 protein: CASSDTGPLLYNEQFF
J gene: TRBJ1-3; V gene: TRBV20-1; CDR3 length: 15; CDR3 protein: CSARPYRDLGNTIYF
J gene: TRBJ1-5; V gene: TRBV20-1; CDR3 length: 14; CDR3 protein: CSASKQGADQPQHF
J gene: TRBJ1-1; V gene: TRBV6-1; CDR3 length: 14; CDR3 protein: CASRPGHSNTEAFF
J gene: TRBJ2-7; V gene: TRBV6-1; CDR3 length: 11; CDR3 protein: CASIDRVEQYF
J gene: TRBJ2-4; V gene: TRBV15; CDR3 length: 13; CDR3 protein: CATSPSAKNIQYF
J gene: TRBJ1-1; V gene: TRBV11-2; CDR3 length: 13; CDR3 protein: CASSSGTGTEAFF
J gene: TRBJ2-3; V gene: TRBV7-9; CDR3 length: 15; CDR3 protein: CASSEGDRETDTQYF
J gene: TRBJ1-5; V gene: TRBV4-1; CDR3 length: 15; CDR3 protein: CASSQVMLGNQPQHF
J gene: TRBJ2-1; V gene: TRBV4-1; CDR3 length: 18; CDR3 protein: CASSQTAAGTGAYNEQFF
J gene: TRBJ2-7; V gene: TRBV12-3/TRBV12-4; CDR3 length: 17; CDR3 protein: CASSPVLGTASPGRVYF
J gene: TRBJ2-1; V gene: TRBV3-1; CDR3 length: 14; CDR3 protein: CASSPNSGRAEQFF
J gene: TRBJ2-3; V gene: TRBV28; CDR3 length: 14; CDR3 protein: CASSRGDGTDTQYF
J gene: TRBJ1-1; V gene: TRBV2; CDR3 length: 12; CDR3 protein: CASSLGQGEAFF
J gene: TRBJ1-5; V gene: TRBV4-1; CDR3 length: 14; CDR3 protein: CASSQAGAGQPQHF
J gene: TRBJ1-5; V gene: TRBV10-2; CDR3 length: 16; CDR3 protein: CASSGARGDLNQPQHF
J gene: TRBJ1-5; V gene: TRBV7-9; CDR3 length: 16; CDR3 protein: CASSEGTGVSNQPQHF
J gene: TRBJ1-2; V gene: TRBV6-6; CDR3 length: 12; CDR3 protein: CASKAGNYGYTF
J gene: TRBJ2-3; V gene: TRBV11-2; CDR3 length: 15; CDR3 protein: CASSFDPGLVDTQYF
J gene: TRBJ1-5; V gene: TRBV12-3/TRBV12-4; CDR3 length: 14; CDR3 protein: CASSQAAYNQPQHF
J gene: TRBJ1-5; V gene: TRBV6-4; CDR3 length: 15; CDR3 protein: CASSAGQGRGQPQHF
J gene: TRBJ1-1; V gene: TRBV19; CDR3 length: 14; CDR3 protein: CASSRAGRDTEAFF
J gene: TRBJ1-5; V gene: TRBV20-1; CDR3 length: 13; CDR3 protein: CSVAGYSNQPQHF
J gene: TRBJ1-3; V gene: TRBV12-3/TRBV12-4; CDR3 length: 15; CDR3 protein: CASRHTGTGGNTIYF
J gene: TRBJ2-7; V gene: TRBV6-5; CDR3 length: 14; CDR3 protein: CASSYKLATYEQYF
J gene: TRBJ2-1; V gene: TRBV20-1; CDR3 length: 14; CDR3 protein: CSARVPGTYNEQFF
J gene: TRBJ1-1; V gene: TRBV6-1; CDR3 length: 14; CDR3 protein: CASRLKGQLVEAFF
J gene: TRBJ1-6; V gene: TRBV12-3/TRBV12-4; CDR3 length: 16; CDR3 protein: CASSFSGFAYNSPLHF
J gene: TRBJ1-5; V gene: TRBV11-2; CDR3 length: 15; CDR3 protein: CASSLGSRVGQPQHF
J gene: TRBJ2-2; V gene: TRBV20-1; CDR3 length: 13; CDR3 protein: CSAPDLYTGELFF
J gene: TRBJ1-5; V gene: TRBV7-9; CDR3 length: 15; CDR3 protein: CASSPAWDTHQPQHF
J gene: TRBJ2-7; V gene: TRBV28; CDR3 length: 15; CDR3 protein: CASSLLGTGSYEQYF
J gene: TRBJ2-7; V gene: TRBV20-1; CDR3 length: 13; CDR3 protein: CSATSGGTYEQYF